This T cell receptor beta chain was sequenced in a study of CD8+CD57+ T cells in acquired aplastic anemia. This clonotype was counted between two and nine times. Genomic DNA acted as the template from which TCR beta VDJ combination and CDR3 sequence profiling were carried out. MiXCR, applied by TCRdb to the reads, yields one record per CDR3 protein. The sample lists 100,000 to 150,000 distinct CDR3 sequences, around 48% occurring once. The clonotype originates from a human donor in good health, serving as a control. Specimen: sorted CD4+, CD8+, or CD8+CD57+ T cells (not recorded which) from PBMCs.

The chain's CDR3 is CSVESGATEAFF. Written as DNA, the CDR3 is TGCAGCGTTGAGTCGGGGGCCACTGAAGCTTTCTTT. This chain connects TRBV29-1 to TRBJ1-1; a weak D match, TRBD1 (6 bases). Between the trimmed V and J ends, which lost 3 bases and 4 bases, there was a span of 9 bases. The length of the CDR3 is 12 residues. Germline values: CDR1 SQVTM, CDR2 ANQGSEA.